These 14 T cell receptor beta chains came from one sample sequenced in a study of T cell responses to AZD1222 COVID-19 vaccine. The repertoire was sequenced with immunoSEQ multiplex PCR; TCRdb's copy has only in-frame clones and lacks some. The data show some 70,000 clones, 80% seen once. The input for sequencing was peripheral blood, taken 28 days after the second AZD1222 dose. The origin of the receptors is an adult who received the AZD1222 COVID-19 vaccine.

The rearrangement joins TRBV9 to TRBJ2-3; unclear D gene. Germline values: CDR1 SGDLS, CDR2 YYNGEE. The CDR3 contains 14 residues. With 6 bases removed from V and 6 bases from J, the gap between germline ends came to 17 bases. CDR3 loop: CASTAIGGGDTQYF. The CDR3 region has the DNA TGTGCCAGCACCGCGATAGGCGGTGGGGATACGCAGTATTTT.

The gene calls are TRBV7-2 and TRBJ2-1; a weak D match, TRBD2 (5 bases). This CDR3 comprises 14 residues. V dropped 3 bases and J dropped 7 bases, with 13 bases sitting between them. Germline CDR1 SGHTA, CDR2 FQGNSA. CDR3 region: CASSLRGPGNEQFF. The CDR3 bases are TGTGCCAGCAGCTTGAGAGGGCCTGGGAATGAGCAGTTCTTC.

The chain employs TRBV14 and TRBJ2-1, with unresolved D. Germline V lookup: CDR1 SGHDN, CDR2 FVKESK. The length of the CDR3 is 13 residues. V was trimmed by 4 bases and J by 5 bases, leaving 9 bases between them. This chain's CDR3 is CASSLVAHNEQFF. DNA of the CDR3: TGTGCCAGCAGCCTAGTAGCCCACAATGAGCAGTTCTTC.

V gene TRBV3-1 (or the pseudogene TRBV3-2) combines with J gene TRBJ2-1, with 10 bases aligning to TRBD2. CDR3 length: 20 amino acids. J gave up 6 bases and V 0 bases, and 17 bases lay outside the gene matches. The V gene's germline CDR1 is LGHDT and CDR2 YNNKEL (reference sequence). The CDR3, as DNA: TGTGCCAGCAGCCAAGAAGATGAATGGGCTAGCGGGGGCCGTCTCAATGAGCAGTTCTTC. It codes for CASSQEDEWASGGRLNEQFF.

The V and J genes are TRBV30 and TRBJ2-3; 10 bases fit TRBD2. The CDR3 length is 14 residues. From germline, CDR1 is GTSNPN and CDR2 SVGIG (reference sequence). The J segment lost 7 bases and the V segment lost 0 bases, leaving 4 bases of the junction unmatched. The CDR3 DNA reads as TGTGCCTGGAGTGTGCTAGCGGGGGTATATACGCAGTATTTT. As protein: CAWSVLAGVYTQYF.

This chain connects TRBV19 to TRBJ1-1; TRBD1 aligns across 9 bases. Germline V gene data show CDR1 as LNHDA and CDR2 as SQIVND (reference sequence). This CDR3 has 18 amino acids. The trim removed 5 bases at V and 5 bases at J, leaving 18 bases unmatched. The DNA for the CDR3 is TGTGCCAGTAGTCAAGGACAGGGGTCACCCCGAGGCAATACTGAAGCTTTCTTT. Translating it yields CASSQGQGSPRGNTEAFF.

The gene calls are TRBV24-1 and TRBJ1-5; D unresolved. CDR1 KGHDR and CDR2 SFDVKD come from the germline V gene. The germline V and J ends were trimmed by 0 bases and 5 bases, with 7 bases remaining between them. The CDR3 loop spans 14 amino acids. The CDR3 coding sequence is TGTGCCACCAGTGATTTGTCCGTAGATCAGCCCCAGCATTTT. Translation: CATSDLSVDQPQHF.

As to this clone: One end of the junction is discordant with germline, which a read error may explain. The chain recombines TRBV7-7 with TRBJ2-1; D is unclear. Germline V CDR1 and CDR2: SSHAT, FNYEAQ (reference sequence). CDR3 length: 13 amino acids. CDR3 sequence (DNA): TGTGCTAGCAGCTCAAGACCATCCAATGAGCAGTTCTTC. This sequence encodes CASSSRPSNEQFF.

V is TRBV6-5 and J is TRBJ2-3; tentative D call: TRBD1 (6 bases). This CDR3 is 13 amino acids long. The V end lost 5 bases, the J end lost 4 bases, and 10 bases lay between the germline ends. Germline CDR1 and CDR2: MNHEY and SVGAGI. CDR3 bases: TGTGCCAGCAGTAAACAGGGTCCAGATACGCAGTATTTT. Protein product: CASSKQGPDTQYF.

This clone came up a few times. Written as DNA, the CDR3 is TGTGCCAGCAGCCAACCTTTGGAGAATTCACCCCTCCACTTT. This sequence encodes CASSQPLENSPLHF. The chain recombines TRBV2 with TRBJ1-6; D is unclear. There are 14 residues in the CDR3. Trimming left V 6 bases short and J 7 bases short, with 13 bases between. Germline CDR1 is SNHLY and CDR2 is FYNNEI. The full variable domain, with the rest looked up from reference TRBV2 and TRBJ1-6, is EPEVTQTPSHQVTQMGQEVILRCVPISNHLYFYWYRQILGQKVEFLVSFYNNEISEKSEIFDDQFSVERPDGSNFTLKIRSTKLEDSAMYFCASSQPLENSPLHFGNGTRLTVT.

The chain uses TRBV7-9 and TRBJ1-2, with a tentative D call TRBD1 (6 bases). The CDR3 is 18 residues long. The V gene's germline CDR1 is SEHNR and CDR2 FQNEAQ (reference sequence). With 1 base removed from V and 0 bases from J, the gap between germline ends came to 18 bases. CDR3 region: CASSLGSWGLNSNYGYTF. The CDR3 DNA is TGTGCCAGCAGCTTAGGCTCGTGGGGGCTTAATTCTAACTATGGCTACACCTTC.

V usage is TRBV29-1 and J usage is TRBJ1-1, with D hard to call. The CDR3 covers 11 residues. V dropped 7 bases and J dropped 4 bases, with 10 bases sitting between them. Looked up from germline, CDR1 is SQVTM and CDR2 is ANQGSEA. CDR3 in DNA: TGCAGCGCCTTAGACTCCACTGAAGCTTTCTTT. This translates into CSALDSTEAFF. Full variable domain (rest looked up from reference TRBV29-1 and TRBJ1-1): SAVISQKPSRDICQRGTSLTIQCQVDSQVTMMFWYRQQPGQSLTLIATANQGSEATYESGFVIDKFPISRPNLTFSTLTVSNMSPEDSSIYLCSALDSTEAFFGQGTRLTVV.

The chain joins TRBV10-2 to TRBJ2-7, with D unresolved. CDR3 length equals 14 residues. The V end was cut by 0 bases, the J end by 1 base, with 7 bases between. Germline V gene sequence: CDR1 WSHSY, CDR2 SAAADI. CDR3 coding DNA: TGCGCCAGCAGTGAGTCGGGCCGTTCCTACGAGCAGTACTTC. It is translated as CASSESGRSYEQYF.

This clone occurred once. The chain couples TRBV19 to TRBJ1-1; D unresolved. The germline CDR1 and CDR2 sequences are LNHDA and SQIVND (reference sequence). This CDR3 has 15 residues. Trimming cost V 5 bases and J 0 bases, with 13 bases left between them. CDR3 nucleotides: TGTGCCAGTAGTCCCCCGGGTCTCATGAACACTGAAGCTTTCTTT. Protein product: CASSPPGLMNTEAFF.